This T cell receptor beta chain was recorded in a study of technical replicates of blood from a few donors. Only in-frame clones appear in the TCRdb table, and some are missing; sequencing was by immunoSEQ multiplex PCR. The sample shows about 75,000 clones, around 97% of them seen only once. The CDR3 consists of 11 residues. In germline, CDR1 is MDHEN, CDR2 SYDVKM. The V gene end was trimmed by 5 bases and the J gene end by 9 bases; junction bases not matched to a gene: 4. The source is a human donor in good health. The chain recombines TRBV28 with TRBJ2-7; TRBD1 aligns across 7 bases. The sample comprised T cells isolated from PBMCs. The CDR3 region has the DNA TGTGCCAGCAGTCGACAGGGTCTGCAGTACTTC. Protein product: CASSRQGLQYF.